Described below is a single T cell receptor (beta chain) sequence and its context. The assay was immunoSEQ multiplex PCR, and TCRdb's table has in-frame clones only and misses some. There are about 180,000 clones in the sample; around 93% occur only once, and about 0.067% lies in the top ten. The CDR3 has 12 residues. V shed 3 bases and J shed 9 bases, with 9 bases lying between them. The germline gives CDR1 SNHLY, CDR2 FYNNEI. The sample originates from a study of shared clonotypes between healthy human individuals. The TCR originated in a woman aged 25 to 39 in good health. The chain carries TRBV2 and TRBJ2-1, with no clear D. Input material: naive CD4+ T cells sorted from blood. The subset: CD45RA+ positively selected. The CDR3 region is CASSEGPGEQFF. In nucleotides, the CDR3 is TGTGCCAGCAGTGAGGGTCCGGGTGAGCAGTTCTTC.